The T cell receptor beta chain under discussion was sequenced for a study of blood T cell repertoires in COVID-19. Germline V gene lookup returns CDR1 SGHRS and CDR2 YFSETQ. This CDR3 comprises 16 residues. With V trimmed by 1 base and J by 2 bases, 5 bases remained unmatched. The assay was immunoSEQ multiplex PCR, and TCRdb's table has in-frame clones only and misses some. This table has roughly 310,000 clones, 85% to 90% appearing once. The clonotype comes from a woman aged 25-40 years with COVID-19, enrolled during active disease. V and J are TRBV5-1 and TRBJ2-3, with 9 bases that match TRBD2. The sample comprised peripheral blood. The CDR3: CASSLNLAGPTDTQYF. The CDR3 region has the DNA TGCGCCAGCAGCTTGAACCTAGCGGGACCCACAGATACGCAGTATTTT.